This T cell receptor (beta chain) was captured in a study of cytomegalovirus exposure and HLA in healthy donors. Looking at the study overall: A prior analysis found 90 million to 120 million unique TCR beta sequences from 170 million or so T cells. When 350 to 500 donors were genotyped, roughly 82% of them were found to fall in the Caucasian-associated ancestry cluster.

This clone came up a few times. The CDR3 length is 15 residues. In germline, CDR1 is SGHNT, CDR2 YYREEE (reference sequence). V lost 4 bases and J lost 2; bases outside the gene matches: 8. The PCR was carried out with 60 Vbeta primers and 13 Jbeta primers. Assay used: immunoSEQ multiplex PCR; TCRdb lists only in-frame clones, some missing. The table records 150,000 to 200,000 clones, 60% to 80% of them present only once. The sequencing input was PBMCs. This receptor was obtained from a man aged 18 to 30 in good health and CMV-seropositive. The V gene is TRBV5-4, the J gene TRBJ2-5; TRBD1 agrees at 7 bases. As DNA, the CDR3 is TGTGCCAGCAGCCAACCGGGACAGACACAAGAGACCCAGTACTTC. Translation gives CASSQPGQTQETQYF. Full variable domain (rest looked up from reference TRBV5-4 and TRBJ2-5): ETGVTQSPTHLIKTRGQQVTLRCSSQSGHNTVSWYQQALGQGPQFIFQYYREEENGRGNFPPRFSGLQFPNYSSELNVNALELDDSALYLCASSQPGQTQETQYFGPGTRLLVL.